Described below is a single T cell receptor beta chain sequence and its context. This specimen comes from a study of blood T cell repertoires in COVID-19. Authors' data handling: How many nucleated cells were present was estimated from reference gene primer amplification. The protocol was immunoSEQ multiplex PCR, while the TCRdb copy is restricted to in-frame clones and leaves out a portion. V, J and clone size reflect that table, while D and trimming were determined from the DNA. The sample contains around 320,000 clones, around nine tenths of which appear only once. Per germline, CDR1 SGHDN and CDR2 FVKESK. The CDR3 has 13 amino acids. Trimming pared 1 base from V and 6 bases from J, leaving 7 bases between. Everyone who took part was 18 to 89 years old, and they came from 24 US areas. Exposed enrollees had met someone with a PCR-confirmed or clinician-diagnosed COVID-19 case at some point within the 2 weeks before study entry.

The sequence was obtained from a woman aged 45 to 65 who had been exposed to COVID-19. The material sequenced was PBMCs or T cells enriched from blood (not recorded which). The chain has TRBV14 and TRBJ1-5, with D hard to call. Here the CDR3 reads CASSQGRFQPQHF. In DNA, the CDR3 is TGTGCCAGCAGCCAAGGTCGGTTTCAGCCCCAGCATTTT.